The sequence of this TCR beta chain was determined in a study of cytomegalovirus exposure and HLA in healthy donors. Study-level points and caveats: In a later analysis, a missense DCLRE1C variant was linked to TCR beta V- and J-gene trimming. Among the CMV-associated chains, a few were confirmed in vitro as specific for CMV antigens.

Vbeta (60) and Jbeta (13) primers were used in the PCR. Data came from immunoSEQ multiplex PCR; TCRdb stores just in-frame clones and leaves some out. The sample yields fewer than 250,000 clones, approximately 83% seen once. Remarks on this clone: The antigen remains undetermined.

The CDR3 extends over 14 amino acids. The ends lost 3 bases at V and 6 bases at J; junction bases unmatched: 1. Per germline, CDR1 SNHLY and CDR2 FYNNEI. The origin of this receptor is a woman in her forties or fifties in good health and CMV-seropositive. Material: PBMCs. The chain couples TRBV2 to TRBJ2-3, with 12 bases fitting TRBD2. CDR3 region: CASSDGTSGDTQYF. CDR3 nucleotides: TGTGCCAGCAGTGACGGGACTAGCGGGGATACGCAGTATTTT.